The clone carrying this TCR beta chain has a single count. This sample is part of a study of blood T cell repertoires in COVID-19. Study summary: Spain, Italy and the United States supplied samples that represented acute and convalescent COVID-19.

Germline CDR1 SEHNR, CDR2 FQNEAQ (reference sequence). The V and J ends lost 5 bases and 4 bases, in that order; junction bases with no gene match: 8. The CDR3 has 16 residues. TCRdb's table, derived via immunoSEQ multiplex PCR, lists solely in-frame clones and lacks some. Of 40,000 to 55,000 clones listed, 75% to 85% are singletons. The rearrangement links TRBV7-9 to TRBJ1-3; 10 bases agree with TRBD1. This sequence was found in a man between 40 and 49 years old with acute or convalescent COVID-19. Material for sequencing was peripheral blood. CDR3 in amino acids: CASSRRQGAEGNTIYF. CDR3 nucleotide sequence: TGTGCCAGCAGCCGCCGACAGGGGGCCGAAGGAAACACCATATATTTT.